This T cell receptor beta chain was profiled in a study of blood T cell repertoires in COVID-19. In the study overall: Italy, Spain and the United States were the sources of the convalescent and acute COVID-19 samples.

Recovered status in Cohort 3 required two negative PCRs, clearance, or symptom resolution. In the study's own analysis: Amplification from reference gene primers served as the basis for estimated nucleated cell counts. Profiling relied on immunoSEQ multiplex PCR, and the TCRdb table lists in-frame clones only, not all of them. The DNA gave D and trimming, while V, J and clone size come from that table. The sample shows approximately 400,000 clones, roughly 87% of them seen only once. CDR3 length: 13 residues. Germline loops: CDR1 SGHDT, CDR2 YYEEEE. The V gene lost 1 base and the J gene lost 3 bases, with 7 bases spanning the gap.

The sample taken for sequencing was PBMCs or T cells enriched from blood (not recorded which). The clonotype was recovered from a woman aged 50 to 60 who had recovered from COVID-19. V gene TRBV5-6 combines with J gene TRBJ1-2, with D tentatively TRBD1 (6 bases). CDR3 protein: CASSLSGDYGYTF. CDR3 in DNA: TGTGCCAGCAGCTTGTCAGGGGACTATGGCTACACCTTC.